This TCR delta chain was found in a study of γδ T cells in repeated Plasmodium falciparum infection. On the study more broadly: The natural-infection arm compared Malian children under seasonal malaria with matched Australian children.

Whole-study findings and limits: One small rural Malian village, predominantly a single ethnic group, supplied the cohort.

The CDR3 sequence is 18 residues long. The junction had 10 bases not matched to a gene; V was cut back by 4 bases and J by 0 bases. The germline CDR1 and CDR2 sequences are TSWWSYY and QGS. Flow sorting of PBMC yielded separate Vgamma9/Vdelta2+ and Vdelta2-negative gammadelta T cell populations for bulk repertoire analysis. By share of the sample, this clone is medium-sized (0.01 to 0.1%). Its antigen is still unknown. Other DNA sequences in the sample encode the same CDR3. TCRdb re-processed the multiplex PCR reads via CATT. The sample comprises 90,000 or so delta-chain clones, 0.85% to 1% of which are singletons, and over 8.5% rests with the top ten.

The chain links TRDV1 to TRDJ1, with 11 bases matching TRDD3. The sequencing sample was made of gamma-delta T cells from blood. The source of this sequence is a pool of human donors (malaria-infected and uninfected, not separated). CDR3 region: CALGGIWYWGINTDKLIF. CDR3 coding DNA: TGTGCTCTTGGGGGGATTTGGTACTGGGGGATAAACACCGATAAACTCATCTTT.